This T cell receptor beta chain was sequenced for a study of T cells in Graves' hyperthyroidism and ophthalmopathy. Overall study results and limits: Blood also held most thyroid clonotypes expanded beyond 0.001. Ophthalmopathy, as predicted by the model, came a median around 6.7 months after the prediction.

This clonotype was picked up many times. Its target is not known. The TCR beta CDR3 regions underwent amplification using RNA transcripts as the source. In the first-round RT-PCR of the TCR CDR3, the HTBI primer set was used. MiXCR, run by TCRdb on the multiplex PCR reads, gives a single entry per CDR3 protein. The sample yields about 560,000 distinct CDR3 sequences, approximately 44% seen once. Patients aged 18 to 65 had newly diagnosed hyperthyroidism of under 2 months' duration. Lactation, pregnancy, other autoimmune disease or uncontrolled infection excluded patients. The CDR3 is 13 residues long. Germline-derived CDR1 and CDR2 are SNHLY and FYNNEI. The V end was cut by 4 bases, the J end by 4 bases, with 10 bases between.

The TCR comes from a woman aged 18-29 years with Graves' hyperthyroidism. Sequencing was performed on peripheral blood or thyroid tissue (not recorded which). The V call is TRBV2, the J call TRBJ1-2, with D perhaps matching TRBD1 (5 bases). CDR3 DNA sequence: TGTGCCAGCAGTGGGCGACAGACCTATGGCTACACCTTC. Amino acids: CASSGRQTYGYTF.